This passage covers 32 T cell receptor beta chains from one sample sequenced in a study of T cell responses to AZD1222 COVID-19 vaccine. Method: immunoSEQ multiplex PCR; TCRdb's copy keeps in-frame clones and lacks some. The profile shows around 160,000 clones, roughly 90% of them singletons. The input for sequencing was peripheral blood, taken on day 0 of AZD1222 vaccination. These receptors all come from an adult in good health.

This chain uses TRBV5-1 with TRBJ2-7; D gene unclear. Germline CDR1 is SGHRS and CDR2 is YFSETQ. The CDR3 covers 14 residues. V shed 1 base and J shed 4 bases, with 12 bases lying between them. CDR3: CASSLSIELYEQYF. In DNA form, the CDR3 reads TGCGCCAGCAGCTTGAGTATTGAGCTGTACGAGCAGTACTTC.

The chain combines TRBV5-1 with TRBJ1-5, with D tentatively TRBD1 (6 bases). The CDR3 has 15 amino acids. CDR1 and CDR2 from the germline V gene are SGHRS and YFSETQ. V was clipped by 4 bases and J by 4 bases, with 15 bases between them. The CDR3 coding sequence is TGCGCCAGCAGCACAGACGGACAGACAAATCAGCCCCAGCATTTT. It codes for CASSTDGQTNQPQHF.

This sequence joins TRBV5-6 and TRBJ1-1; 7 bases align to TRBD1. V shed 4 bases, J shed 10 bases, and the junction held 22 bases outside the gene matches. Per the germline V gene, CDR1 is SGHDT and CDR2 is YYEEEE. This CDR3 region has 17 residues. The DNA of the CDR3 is TGTGCCAGCAGCCTAATTTTACCGATCACAGGGGACGATGGAGCTTTCTTT. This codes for CASSLILPITGDDGAFF.

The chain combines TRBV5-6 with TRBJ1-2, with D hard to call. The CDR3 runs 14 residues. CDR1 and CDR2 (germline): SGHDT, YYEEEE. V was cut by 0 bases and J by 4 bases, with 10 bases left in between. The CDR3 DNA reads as TGTGCCAGCAGCTTGGGGGCAGATATCTATGGCTACACCTTC. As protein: CASSLGADIYGYTF.

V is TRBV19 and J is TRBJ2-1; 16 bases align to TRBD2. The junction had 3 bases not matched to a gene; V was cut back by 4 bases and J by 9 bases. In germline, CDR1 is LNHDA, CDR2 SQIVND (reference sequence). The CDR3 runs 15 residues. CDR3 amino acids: CASSTGTSGRVEQFF. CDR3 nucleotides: TGTGCCAGTAGTACCGGGACTAGCGGGAGGGTTGAGCAGTTCTTC.

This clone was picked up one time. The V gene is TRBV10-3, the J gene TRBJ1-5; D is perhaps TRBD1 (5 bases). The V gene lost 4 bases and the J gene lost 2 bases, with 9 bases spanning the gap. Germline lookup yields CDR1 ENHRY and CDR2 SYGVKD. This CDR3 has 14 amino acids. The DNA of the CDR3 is TGTGCCATCAGTGGGGACCCCCGCAATCAGCCCCAGCATTTT. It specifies CAISGDPRNQPQHF.

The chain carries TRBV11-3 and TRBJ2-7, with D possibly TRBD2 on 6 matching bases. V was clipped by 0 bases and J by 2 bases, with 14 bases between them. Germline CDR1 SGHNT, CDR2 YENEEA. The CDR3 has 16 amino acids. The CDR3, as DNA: TGTGCCAGCAGCTTAGACCCCTCGCGGGGCGCCTACGAGCAGTACTTC. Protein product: CASSLDPSRGAYEQYF. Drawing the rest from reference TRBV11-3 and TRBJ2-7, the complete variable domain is EAGVVQSPRYKIIEKKQPVAFWCNPISGHNTLYWYLQNLGQGPELLIRYENEEAVDDSQLPKDRFSAERLKGVDSTLKIQPAELGDSAVYLCASSLDPSRGAYEQYFGPGTRLTVT.

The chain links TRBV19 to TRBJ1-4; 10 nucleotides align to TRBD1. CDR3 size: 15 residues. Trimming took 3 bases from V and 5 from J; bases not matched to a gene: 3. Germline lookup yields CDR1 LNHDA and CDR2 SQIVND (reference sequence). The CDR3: CASSIKGQGNEKLFF. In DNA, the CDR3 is TGTGCCAGTAGTATTAAGGGACAGGGGAATGAAAAACTGTTTTTT.

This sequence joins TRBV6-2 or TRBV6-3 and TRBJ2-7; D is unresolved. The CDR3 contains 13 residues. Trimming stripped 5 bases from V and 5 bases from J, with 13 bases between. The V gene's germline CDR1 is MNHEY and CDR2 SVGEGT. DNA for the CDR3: TGTGCCAGCAGTCCCTTTGGCGCGGACGAGCAGTACTTC. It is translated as CASSPFGADEQYF.

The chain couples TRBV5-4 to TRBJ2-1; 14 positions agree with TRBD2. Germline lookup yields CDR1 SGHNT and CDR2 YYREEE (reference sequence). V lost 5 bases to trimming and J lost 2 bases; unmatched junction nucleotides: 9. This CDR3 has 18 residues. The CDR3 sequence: CASSHEGLAGVAYNEQFF. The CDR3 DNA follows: TGTGCCAGCAGTCACGAGGGACTAGCGGGAGTCGCCTACAATGAGCAGTTCTTC. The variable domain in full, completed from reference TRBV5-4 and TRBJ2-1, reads ETGVTQSPTHLIKTRGQQVTLRCSSQSGHNTVSWYQQALGQGPQFIFQYYREEENGRGNFPPRFSGLQFPNYSSELNVNALELDDSALYLCASSHEGLAGVAYNEQFFGPGTRLTVL.

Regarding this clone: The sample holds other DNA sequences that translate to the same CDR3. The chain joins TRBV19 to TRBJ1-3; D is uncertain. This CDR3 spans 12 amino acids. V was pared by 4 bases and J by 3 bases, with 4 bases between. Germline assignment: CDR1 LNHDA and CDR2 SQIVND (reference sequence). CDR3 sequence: CASSNSGNTIYF. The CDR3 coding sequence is TGTGCCAGTAGTAACAGTGGAAACACCATATATTTT.

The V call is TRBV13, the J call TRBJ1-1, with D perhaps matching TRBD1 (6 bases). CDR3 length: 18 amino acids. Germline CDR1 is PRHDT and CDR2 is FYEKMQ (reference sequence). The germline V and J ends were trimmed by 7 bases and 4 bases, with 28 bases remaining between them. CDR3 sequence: CASTHLRDSVKGGTEAFF. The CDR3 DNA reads TGTGCCAGCACCCACCTCCGGGACTCGGTAAAAGGGGGCACTGAAGCTTTCTTT.

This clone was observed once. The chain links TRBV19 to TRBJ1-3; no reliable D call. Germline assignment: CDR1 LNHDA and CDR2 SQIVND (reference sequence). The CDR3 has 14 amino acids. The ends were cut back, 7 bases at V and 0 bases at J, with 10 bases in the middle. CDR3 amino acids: CASIGWDSGNTIYF. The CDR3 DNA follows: TGTGCCAGTATCGGATGGGACTCTGGAAACACCATATATTTT.

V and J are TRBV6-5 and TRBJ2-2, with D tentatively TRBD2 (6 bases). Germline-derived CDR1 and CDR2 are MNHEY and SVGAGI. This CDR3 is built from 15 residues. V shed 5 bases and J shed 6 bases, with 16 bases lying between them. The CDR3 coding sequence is TGTGCCAGCAGTAGAACGGGAGTTTTATCCGGGGAGCTGTTTTTT. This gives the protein CASSRTGVLSGELFF.

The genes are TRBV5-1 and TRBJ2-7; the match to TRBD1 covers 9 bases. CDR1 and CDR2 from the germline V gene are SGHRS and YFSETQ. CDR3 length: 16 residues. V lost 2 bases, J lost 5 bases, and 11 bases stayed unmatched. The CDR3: CASSLDTGGAFHEQYF. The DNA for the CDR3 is TGCGCCAGCAGCTTAGATACAGGGGGCGCTTTTCACGAGCAGTACTTC.

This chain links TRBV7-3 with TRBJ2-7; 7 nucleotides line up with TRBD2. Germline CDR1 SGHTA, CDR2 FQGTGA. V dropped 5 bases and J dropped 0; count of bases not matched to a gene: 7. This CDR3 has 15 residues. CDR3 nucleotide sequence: TGTGCCAGCAGCCCGGGAAGCGGGGCCTCCTACGAGCAGTACTTC. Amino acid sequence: CASSPGSGASYEQYF. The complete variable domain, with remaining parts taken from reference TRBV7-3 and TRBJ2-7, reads GAGVSQTPSNKVTEKGKYVELRCDPISGHTALYWYRQSLGQGPEFLIYFQGTGAADDSGLPNDRFFAVRPEGSVSTLKIQRTERGDSAVYLCASSPGSGASYEQYFGPGTRLTVT.

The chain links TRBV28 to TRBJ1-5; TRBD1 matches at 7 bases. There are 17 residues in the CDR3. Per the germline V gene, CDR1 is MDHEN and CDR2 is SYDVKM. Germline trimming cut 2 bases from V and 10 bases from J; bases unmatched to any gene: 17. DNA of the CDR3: TGTGCCAGCAGTTTAAGGGGCGGGACAGCTCATAGTGGACCCCAGCATTTT. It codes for CASSLRGGTAHSGPQHF.

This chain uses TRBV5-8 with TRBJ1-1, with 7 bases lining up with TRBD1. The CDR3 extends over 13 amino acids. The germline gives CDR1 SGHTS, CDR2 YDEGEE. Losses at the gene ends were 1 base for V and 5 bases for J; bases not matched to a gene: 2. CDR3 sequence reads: CASSLRQGTEAFF. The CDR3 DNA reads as TGTGCCAGCAGCTTGAGACAGGGTACTGAAGCTTTCTTT.

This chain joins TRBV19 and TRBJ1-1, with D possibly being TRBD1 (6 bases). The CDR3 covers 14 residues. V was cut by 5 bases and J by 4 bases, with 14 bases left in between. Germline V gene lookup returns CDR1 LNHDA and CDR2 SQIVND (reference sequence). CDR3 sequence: CASSVGGAGTEAFF. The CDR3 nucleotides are TGTGCCAGTAGTGTCGGGGGCGCGGGCACTGAAGCTTTCTTT.

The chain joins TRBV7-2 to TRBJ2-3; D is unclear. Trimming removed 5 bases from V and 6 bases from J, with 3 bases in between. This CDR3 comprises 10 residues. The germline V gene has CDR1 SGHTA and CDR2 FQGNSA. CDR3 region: CASSGDTQYF. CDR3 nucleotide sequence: TGTGCCAGCAGCGGGGATACGCAGTATTTT.

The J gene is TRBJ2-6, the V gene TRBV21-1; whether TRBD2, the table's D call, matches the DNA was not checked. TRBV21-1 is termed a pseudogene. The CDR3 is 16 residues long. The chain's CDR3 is CASSKFEISGANVLTF. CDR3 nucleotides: TGTGCCAGCAGCAAATTTGAGATTTCTGGGGCCAACGTCCTGACTTTC.

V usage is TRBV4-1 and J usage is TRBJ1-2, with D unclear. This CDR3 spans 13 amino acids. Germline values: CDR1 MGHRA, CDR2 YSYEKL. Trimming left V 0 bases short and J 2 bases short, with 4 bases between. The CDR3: CASSQEGNYGYTF. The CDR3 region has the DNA TGCGCCAGCAGCCAAGAAGGCAACTATGGCTACACCTTC.

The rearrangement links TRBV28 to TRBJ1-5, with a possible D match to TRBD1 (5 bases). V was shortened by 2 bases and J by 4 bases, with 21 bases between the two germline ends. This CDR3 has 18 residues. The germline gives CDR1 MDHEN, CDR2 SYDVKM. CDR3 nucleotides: TGTGCCAGCAGTTTAGTGGGGGGATGGGAGGAGAGGAATCAGCCCCAGCATTTT. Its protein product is CASSLVGGWEERNQPQHF.

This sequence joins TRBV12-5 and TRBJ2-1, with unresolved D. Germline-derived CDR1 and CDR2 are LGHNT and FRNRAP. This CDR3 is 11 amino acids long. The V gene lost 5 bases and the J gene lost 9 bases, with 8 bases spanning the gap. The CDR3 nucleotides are TGTGCTAGTGGTCCTTTTGGTGAGCAGTTCTTC. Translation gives CASGPFGEQFF.

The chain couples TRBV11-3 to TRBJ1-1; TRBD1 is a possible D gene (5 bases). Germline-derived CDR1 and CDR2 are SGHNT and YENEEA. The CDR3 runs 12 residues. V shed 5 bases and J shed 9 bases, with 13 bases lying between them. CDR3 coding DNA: TGTGCCAGCAGCCTCCCCCGGGGCAAAGCTTTCTTT. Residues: CASSLPRGKAFF.

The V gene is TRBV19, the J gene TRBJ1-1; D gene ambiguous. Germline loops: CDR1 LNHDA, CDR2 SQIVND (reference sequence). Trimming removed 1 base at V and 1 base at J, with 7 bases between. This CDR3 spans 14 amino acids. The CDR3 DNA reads TGTGCCAGTAGTATAGGGCAGACGAACACTGAAGCTTTCTTT. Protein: CASSIGQTNTEAFF.

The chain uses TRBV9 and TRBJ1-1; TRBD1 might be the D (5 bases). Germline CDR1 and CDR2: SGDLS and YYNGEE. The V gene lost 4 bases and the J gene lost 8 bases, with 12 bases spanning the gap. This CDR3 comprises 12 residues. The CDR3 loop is CASSYRDGEAFF. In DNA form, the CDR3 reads TGTGCCAGCAGCTACCGGGACGGAGAAGCTTTCTTT. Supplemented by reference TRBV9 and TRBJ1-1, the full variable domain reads DSGVTQTPKHLITATGQRVTLRCSPRSGDLSVYWYQQSLDQGLQFLIQYYNGEERAKGNILERFSAQQFPDLHSELNLSSLELGDSALYFCASSYRDGEAFFGQGTRLTVV.

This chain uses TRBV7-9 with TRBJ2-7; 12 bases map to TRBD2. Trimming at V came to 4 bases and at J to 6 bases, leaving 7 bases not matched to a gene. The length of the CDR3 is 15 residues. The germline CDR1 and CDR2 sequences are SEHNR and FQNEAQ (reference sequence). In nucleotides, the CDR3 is TGTGCCAGCAGCTCCCTGACTAGCGGGAGTCCCGAGCAGTACTTC. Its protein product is CASSSLTSGSPEQYF.

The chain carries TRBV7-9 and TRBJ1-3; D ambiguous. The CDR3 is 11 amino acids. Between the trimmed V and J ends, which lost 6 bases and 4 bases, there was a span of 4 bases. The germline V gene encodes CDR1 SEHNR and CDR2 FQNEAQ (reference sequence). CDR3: CASRAGNTIYF. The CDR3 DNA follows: TGTGCCAGCAGGGCCGGAAACACCATATATTTT.

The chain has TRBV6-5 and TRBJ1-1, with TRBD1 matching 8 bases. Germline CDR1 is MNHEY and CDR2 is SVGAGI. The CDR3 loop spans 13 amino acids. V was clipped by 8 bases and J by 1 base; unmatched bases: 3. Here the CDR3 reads CASDRGPNTEAFF. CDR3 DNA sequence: TGTGCCAGCGACAGGGGCCCGAACACTGAAGCTTTCTTT.

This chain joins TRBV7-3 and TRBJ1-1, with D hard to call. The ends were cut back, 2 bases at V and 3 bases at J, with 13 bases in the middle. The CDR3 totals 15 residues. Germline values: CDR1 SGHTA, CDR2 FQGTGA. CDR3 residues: CASSLYPGSHTEAFF. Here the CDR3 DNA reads TGTGCCAGCAGCTTATATCCGGGCAGCCACACTGAAGCTTTCTTT.

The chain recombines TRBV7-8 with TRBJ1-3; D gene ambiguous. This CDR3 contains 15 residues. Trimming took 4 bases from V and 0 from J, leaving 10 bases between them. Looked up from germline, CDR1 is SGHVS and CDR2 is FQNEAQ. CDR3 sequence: CASSYRAVSGNTIYF. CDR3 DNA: TGTGCCAGCAGCTATCGGGCGGTCTCTGGAAACACCATATATTTT.